This T cell receptor beta chain appears in the sequencing data of a study of T cells in Graves' hyperthyroidism and ophthalmopathy. This CDR3 contains 22 residues. Germline V CDR1 and CDR2: SEHNR, FQNEAQ (reference sequence). With respect to this clonotype: The junction differs from germline at one of its ends, possibly a read error.

TCR beta CDR3 sequences were amplified from RNA transcripts. The HTBI primer set was used in a first-round RT-PCR of the TCR CDR3. MiXCR, run by TCRdb on the multiplex PCR reads, gives a single entry per CDR3 protein. The repertoire holds a few hundred thousand distinct CDR3 sequences, with more than 12% as singletons. Diagnostic decisions used clinical symptoms, serum thyroxine and TRAb, thyroid ultrasound and orbital computed tomography. It was over 9.5 ml of fresh peripheral blood that supplied the PBMCs. The rearrangement links TRBV7-9 to TRBJ2-1, with TRBD2 identical over 12 bases. Sequenced sample: blood. The source is a woman aged 25 to 45 with Graves' hyperthyroidism. CDR3 sequence reads: CASSQVVQGTSGRLPSYNEQFF. The CDR3 DNA reads as TGCGCCAGCAGCCAAGTCGTGCAGGGAACTAGCGGGAGGCTTCCCTCCTACAATGAGCAGTTCTTC. The whole variable domain, filled in from reference TRBV7-9 and TRBJ2-1, reads DTGVSQNPRHKITKRGQNVTFRCDPISEHNRLYWYRQTLGQGPEFLTYFQNEAQLEKSRLLSDRFSAERPKGSFSTLEIQRTEQGDSAMYLCASSQVVQGTSGRLPSYNEQFFGPGTRLTVL.